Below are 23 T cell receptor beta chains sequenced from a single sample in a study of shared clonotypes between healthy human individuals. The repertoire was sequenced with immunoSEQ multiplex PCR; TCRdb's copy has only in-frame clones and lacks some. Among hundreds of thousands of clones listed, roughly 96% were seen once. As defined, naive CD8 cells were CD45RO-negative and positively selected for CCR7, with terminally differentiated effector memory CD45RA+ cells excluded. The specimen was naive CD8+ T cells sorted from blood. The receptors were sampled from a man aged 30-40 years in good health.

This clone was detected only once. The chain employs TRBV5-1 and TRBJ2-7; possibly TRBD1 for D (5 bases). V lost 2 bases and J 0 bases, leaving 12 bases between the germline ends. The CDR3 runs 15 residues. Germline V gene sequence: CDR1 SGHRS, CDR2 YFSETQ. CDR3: CASSFGTDSSYEQYF. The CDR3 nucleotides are TGCGCCAGCAGCTTCGGTACAGACAGCTCCTACGAGCAGTACTTC.

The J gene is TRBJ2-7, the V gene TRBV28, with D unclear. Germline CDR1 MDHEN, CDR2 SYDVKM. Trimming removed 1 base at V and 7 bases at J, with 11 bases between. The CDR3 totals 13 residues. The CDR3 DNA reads TGTGCCAGCAGTTTATTTGGTAGCCCAGAGCAGTACTTC. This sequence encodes CASSLFGSPEQYF.

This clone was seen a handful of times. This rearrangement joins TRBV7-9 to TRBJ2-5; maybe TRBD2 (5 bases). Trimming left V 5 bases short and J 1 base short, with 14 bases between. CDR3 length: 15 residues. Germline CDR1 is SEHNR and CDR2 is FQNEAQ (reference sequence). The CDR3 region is CASSPPAGIQETQYF. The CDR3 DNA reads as TGTGCCAGCAGCCCCCCTGCGGGCATCCAAGAGACCCAGTACTTC.

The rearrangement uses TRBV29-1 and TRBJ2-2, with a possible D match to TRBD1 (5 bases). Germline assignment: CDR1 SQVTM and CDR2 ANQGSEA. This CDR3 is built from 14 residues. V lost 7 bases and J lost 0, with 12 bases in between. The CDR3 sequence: CSGLDNSNTGELFF. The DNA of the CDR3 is TGCAGCGGTCTGGACAACTCGAACACCGGGGAGCTGTTTTTT.

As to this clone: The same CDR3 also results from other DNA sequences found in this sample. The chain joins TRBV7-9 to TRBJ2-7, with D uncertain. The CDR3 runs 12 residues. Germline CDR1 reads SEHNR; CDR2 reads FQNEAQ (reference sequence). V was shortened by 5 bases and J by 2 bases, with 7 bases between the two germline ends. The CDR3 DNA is TGTGCCAGCAGCCCTAACCCCTACGAGCAGTACTTC. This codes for CASSPNPYEQYF.

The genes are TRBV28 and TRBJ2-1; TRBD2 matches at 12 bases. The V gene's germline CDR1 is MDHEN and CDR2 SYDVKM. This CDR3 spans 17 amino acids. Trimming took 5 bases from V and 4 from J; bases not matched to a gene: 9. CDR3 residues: CASSILAGGPIYNEQFF. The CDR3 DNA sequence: TGTGCCAGCAGTATACTAGCGGGAGGTCCCATATACAATGAGCAGTTCTTC.

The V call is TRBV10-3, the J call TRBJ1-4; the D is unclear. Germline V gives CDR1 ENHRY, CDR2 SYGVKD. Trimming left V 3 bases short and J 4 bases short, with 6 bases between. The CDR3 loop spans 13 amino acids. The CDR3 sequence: CAISDRNNEKLFF. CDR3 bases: TGTGCCATCAGTGACCGAAATAATGAAAAACTGTTTTTT.

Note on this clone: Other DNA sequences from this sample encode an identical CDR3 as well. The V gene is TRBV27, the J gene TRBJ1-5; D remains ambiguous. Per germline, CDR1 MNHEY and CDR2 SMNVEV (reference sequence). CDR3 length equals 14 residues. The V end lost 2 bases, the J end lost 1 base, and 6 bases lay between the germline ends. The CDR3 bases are TGTGCCAGCAGTTTACAAGGAAGCAATCAGCCCCAGCATTTT. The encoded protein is CASSLQGSNQPQHF.

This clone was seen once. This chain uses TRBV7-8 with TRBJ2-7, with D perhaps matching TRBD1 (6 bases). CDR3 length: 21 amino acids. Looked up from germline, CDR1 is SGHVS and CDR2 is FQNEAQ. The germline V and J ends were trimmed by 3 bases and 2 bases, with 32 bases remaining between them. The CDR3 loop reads CASSFERLRDNSMGHPYEQYF. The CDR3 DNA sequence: TGTGCCAGCAGCTTCGAACGCCTCCGGGACAACTCCATGGGACATCCCTACGAGCAGTACTTC.

The CDR3 loop is CASSKGLAGYNEQFF. CDR3 DNA: TGTGCCAGTAGTAAGGGACTAGCGGGTTACAATGAGCAGTTCTTC. The rearrangement links TRBV19 to TRBJ2-1; 12 bases line up with TRBD2. This CDR3 is 15 amino acids long. V shed 4 bases, J shed 4 bases, and the junction held 2 bases outside the gene matches. Germline values: CDR1 LNHDA, CDR2 SQIVND (reference sequence).

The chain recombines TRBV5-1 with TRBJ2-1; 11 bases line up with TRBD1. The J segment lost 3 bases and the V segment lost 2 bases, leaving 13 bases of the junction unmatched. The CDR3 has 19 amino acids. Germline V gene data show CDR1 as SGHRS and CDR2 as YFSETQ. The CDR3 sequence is CASSFPPDRGRVHYNEQFF. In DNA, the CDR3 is TGCGCCAGCAGCTTCCCACCGGACAGGGGGCGCGTACACTACAATGAGCAGTTCTTC.

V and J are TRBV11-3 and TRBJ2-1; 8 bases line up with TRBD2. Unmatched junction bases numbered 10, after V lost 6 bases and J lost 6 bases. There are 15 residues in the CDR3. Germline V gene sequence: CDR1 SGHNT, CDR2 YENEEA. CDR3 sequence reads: CASSPREGAVNEQFF. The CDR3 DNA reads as TGTGCCAGCAGTCCACGGGAGGGTGCCGTCAATGAGCAGTTCTTC.

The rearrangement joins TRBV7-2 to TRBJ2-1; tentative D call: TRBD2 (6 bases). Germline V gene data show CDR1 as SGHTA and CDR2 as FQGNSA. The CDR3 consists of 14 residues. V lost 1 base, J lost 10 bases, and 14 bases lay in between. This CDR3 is CASSLVGGGREQFF. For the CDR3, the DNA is TGTGCCAGCAGCTTAGTGGGAGGAGGGAGAGAGCAGTTCTTC. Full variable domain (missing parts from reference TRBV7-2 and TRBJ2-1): GAGVSQSPSNKVTEKGKDVELRCDPISGHTALYWYRQSLGQGLEFLIYFQGNSAPDKSGLPSDRFSAERTGGSVSTLTIQRTQQEDSAVYLCASSLVGGGREQFFGPGTRLTVL.

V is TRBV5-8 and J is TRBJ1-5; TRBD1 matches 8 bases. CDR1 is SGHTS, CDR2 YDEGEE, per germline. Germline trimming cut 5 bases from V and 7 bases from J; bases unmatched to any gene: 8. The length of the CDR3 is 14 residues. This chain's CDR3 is CASSPSPGGQPQHF. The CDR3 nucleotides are TGTGCCAGCAGTCCCTCGCCAGGGGGCCAGCCCCAGCATTTT.

CDR3 in amino acids: CASSEYSLNEQFF. CDR3 sequence (DNA): TGTGCCAGCAGTGAGTACTCACTAAATGAGCAGTTCTTC. V and J are TRBV6-1 and TRBJ2-1; D is uncertain. The CDR3 is 13 amino acids. Germline assignment: CDR1 MNHNS and CDR2 SASEGT. Trimming shortened V by 3 bases and J by 7 bases, and 10 bases separated the two germline ends.

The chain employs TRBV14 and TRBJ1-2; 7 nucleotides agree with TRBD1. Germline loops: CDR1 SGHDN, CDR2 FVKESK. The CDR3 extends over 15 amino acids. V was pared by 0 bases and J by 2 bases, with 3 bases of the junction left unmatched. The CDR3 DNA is TGTGCCAGCAGCCAAGATGAACAGGGGAACTATGGCTACACCTTC. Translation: CASSQDEQGNYGYTF.

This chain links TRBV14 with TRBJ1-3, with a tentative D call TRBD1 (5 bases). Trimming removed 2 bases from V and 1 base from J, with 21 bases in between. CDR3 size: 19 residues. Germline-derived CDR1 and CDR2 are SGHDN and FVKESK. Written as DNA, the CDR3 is TGTGCCAGCAGCCAATTACCGTTACAGGCGGTCGGATCTGGAAACACCATATATTTT. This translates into CASSQLPLQAVGSGNTIYF.

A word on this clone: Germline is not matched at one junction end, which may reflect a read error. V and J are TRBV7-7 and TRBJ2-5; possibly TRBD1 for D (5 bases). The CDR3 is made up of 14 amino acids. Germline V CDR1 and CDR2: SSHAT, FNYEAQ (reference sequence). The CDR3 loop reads CASSLEARAETQYF. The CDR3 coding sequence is TGTGCTAGCAGCTTAGAGGCCAGGGCAGAGACCCAGTACTTC.

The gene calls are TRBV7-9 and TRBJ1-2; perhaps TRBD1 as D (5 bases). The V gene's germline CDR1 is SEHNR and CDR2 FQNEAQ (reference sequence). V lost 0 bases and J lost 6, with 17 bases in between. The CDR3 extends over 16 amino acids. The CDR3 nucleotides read TGTGCCAGCAGCTTAGCGGGGCAAGCGAATCTTCATGGCTACACCTTC. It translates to CASSLAGQANLHGYTF.

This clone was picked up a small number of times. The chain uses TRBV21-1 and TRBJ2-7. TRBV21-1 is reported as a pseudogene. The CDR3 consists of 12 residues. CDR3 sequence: CASSSWVYEQYF. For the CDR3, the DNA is TGTGCCAGCAGCAGCTGGGTCTACGAGCAGTACTTC.

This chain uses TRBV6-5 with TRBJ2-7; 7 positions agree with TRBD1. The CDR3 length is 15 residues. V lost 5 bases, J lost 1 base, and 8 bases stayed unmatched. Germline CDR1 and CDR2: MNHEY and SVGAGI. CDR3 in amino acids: CASSPPDRLSYEQYF. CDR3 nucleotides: TGTGCCAGCAGTCCCCCGGACAGGCTATCCTACGAGCAGTACTTC.

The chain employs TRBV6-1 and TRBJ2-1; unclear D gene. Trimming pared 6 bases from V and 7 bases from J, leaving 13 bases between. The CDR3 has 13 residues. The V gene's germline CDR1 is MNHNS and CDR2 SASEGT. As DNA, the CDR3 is TGTGCCAGCAGGGCGACGCTGAGGAATGAGCAGTTCTTC. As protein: CASRATLRNEQFF.

Here the CDR3 reads CASSLALKRLEQYF. For the CDR3, the DNA is TGTGCCAGCAGCTTGGCCTTAAAGCGCCTCGAGCAGTACTTC. The V call is TRBV5-6, the J call TRBJ2-7; D ambiguous. The CDR3 spans 14 residues. CDR1 is SGHDT, CDR2 YYEEEE, per germline. V lost 0 bases and J 6 bases, leaving 13 bases between the germline ends.